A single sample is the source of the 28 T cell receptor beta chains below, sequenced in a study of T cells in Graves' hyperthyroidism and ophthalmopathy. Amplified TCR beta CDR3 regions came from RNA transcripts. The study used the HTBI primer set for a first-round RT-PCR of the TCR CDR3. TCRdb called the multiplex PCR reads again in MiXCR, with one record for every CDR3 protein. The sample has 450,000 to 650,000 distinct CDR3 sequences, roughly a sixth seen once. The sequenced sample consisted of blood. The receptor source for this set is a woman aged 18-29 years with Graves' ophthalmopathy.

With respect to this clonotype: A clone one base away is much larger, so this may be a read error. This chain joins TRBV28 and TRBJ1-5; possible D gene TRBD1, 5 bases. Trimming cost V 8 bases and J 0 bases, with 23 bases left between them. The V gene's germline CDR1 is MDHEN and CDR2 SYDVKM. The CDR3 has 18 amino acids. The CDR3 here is CASGSRLRLGVSNQPQHF. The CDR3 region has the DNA TGTGCCAGCGGTTCAAGGCTGCGGTTAGGGGTTAGCAATCAGCCCCAGCATTTT. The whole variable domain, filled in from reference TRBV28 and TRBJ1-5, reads DVKVTQSSRYLVKRTGEKVFLECVQDMDHENMFWYRQDPGLGLRLIYFSYDVKMKEKGDIPEGYSVSREKKERFSLILESASTNQTSMYLCASGSRLRLGVSNQPQHFGDGTRLSIL.

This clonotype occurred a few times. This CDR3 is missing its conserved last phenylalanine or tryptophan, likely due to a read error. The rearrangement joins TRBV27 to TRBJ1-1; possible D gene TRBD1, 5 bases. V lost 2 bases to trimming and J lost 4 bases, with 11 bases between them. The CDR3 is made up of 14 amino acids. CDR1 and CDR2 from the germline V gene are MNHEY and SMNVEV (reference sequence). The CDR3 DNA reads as TGTGCCAGCAGTTTAAGGGCAGGGATCACTGAAGCTTTCCTT. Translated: CASSLRAGITEAFL.

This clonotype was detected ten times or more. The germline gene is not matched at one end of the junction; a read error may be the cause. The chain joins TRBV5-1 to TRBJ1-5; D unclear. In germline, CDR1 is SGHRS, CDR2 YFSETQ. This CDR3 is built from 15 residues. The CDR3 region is CASSLDGDSNQPQHF. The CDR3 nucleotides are TGTGCCAGCAGCTTAGACGGGGATAGCAATCAGCCCCAGCATTTT.

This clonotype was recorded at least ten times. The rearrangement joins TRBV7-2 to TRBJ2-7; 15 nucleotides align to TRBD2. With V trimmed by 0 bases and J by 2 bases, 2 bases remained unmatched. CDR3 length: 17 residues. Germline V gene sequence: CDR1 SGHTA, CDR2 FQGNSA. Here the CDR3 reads CASSLAGTSGRPYEQYF. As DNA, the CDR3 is TGTGCCAGCAGCTTAGCGGGGACTAGCGGGAGGCCCTACGAGCAGTACTTC. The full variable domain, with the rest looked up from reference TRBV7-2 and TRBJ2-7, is GAGVSQSPSNKVTEKGKDVELRCDPISGHTALYWYRQSLGQGLEFLIYFQGNSAPDKSGLPSDRFSAERTGGSVSTLTIQRTQQEDSAVYLCASSLAGTSGRPYEQYFGPGTRLTVT.

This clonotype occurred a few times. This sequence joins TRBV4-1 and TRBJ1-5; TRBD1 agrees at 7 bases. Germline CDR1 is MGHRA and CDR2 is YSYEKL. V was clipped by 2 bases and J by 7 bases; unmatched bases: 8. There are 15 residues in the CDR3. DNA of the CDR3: TGCGCCAGCAGCCAAAAGGAAGGGGGCGGGCAGCCCCAGCATTTT. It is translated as CASSQKEGGGQPQHF.

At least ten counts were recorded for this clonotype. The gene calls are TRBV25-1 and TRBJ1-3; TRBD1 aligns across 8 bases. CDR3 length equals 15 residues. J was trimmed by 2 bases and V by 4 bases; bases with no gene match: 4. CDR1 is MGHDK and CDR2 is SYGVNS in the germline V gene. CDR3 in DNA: TGTGCCAGCAGTGCCGAACAGGGGGCTGGAAACACCATATATTTT. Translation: CASSAEQGAGNTIYF.

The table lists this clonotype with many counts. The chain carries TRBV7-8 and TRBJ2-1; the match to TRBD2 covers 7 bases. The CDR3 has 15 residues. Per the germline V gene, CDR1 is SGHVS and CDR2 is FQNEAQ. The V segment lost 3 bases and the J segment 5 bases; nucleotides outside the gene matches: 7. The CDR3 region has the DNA TGTGCCAGCAGCTTCGTAGCGGGCAGTCACAATGAGCAGTTCTTC. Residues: CASSFVAGSHNEQFF.

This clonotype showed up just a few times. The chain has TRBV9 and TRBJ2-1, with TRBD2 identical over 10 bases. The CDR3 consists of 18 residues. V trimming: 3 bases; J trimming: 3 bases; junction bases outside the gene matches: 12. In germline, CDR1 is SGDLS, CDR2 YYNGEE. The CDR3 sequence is CASSGRLASGSYYNEQFF. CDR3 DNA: TGTGCCAGCAGCGGCCGACTGGCTAGCGGGAGTTACTACAATGAGCAGTTCTTC.

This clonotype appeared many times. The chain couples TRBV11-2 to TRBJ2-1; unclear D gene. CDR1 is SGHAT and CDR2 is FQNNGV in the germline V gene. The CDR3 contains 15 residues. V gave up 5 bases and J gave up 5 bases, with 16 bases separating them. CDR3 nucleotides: TGTGCCAGCAGCCGGGCAGTAGAGGCGAACAATGAGCAGTTCTTC. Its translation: CASSRAVEANNEQFF.

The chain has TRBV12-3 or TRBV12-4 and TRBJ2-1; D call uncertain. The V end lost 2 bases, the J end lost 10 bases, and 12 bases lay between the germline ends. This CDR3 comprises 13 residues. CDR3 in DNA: TGTGCCAGCAGTTTACTCGTTAGCTGGGAGCAGTTCTTC. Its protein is CASSLLVSWEQFF.

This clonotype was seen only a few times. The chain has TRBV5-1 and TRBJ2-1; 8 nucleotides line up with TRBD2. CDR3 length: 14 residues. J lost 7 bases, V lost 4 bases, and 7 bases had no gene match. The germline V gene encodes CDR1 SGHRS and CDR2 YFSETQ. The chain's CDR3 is CASSPVAGMNEQFF. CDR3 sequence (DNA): TGCGCCAGCAGCCCGGTAGCGGGAATGAATGAGCAGTTCTTC.

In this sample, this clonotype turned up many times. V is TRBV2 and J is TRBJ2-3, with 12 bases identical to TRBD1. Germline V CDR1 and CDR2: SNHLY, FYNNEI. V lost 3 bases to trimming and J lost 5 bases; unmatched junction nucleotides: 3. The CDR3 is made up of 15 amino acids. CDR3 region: CASSEGQGAGDTQYF. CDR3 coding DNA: TGTGCCAGCAGTGAGGGACAGGGGGCGGGAGATACGCAGTATTTT.

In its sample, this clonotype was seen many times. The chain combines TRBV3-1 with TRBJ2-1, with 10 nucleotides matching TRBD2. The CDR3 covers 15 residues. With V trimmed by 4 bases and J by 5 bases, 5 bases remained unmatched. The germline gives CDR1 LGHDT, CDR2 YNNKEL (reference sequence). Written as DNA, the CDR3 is TGTGCCAGCAGCCCCCTAGCGGGGGTGAACAATGAGCAGTTCTTC. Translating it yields CASSPLAGVNNEQFF.

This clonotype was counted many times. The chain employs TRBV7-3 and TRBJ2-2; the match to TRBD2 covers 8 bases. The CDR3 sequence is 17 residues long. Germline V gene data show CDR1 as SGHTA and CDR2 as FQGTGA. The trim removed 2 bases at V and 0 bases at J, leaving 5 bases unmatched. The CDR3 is CASSLVGGLANTGELFF. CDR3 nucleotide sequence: TGTGCCAGCAGCTTAGTAGGGGGACTAGCGAACACCGGGGAGCTGTTTTTT.

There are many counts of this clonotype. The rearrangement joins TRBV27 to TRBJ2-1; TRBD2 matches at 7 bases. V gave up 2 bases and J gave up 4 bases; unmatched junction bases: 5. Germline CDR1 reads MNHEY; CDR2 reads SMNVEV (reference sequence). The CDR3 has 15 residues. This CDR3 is CASSLEPRGYNEQFF. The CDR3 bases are TGTGCCAGCAGTTTAGAACCGCGGGGGTACAATGAGCAGTTCTTC.

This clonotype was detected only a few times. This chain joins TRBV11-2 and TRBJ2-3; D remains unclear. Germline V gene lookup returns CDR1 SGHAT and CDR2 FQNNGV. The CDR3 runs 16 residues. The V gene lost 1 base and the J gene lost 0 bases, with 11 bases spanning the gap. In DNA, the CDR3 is TGTGCCAGCAGCTTAGTCGGGTTAACTAGCACAGATACGCAGTATTTT. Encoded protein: CASSLVGLTSTDTQYF. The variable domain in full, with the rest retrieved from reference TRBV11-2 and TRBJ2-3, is EAGVAQSPRYKIIEKRQSVAFWCNPISGHATLYWYQQILGQGPKLLIQFQNNGVVDDSQLPKDRFSAERLKGVDSTLKIQPAKLEDSAVYLCASSLVGLTSTDTQYFGPGTRLTVL.

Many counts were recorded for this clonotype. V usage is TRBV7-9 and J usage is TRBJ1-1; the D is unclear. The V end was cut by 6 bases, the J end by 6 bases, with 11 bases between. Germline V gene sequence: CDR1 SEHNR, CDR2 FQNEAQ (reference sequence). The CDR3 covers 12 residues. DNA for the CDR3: TGTGCCAGCAGTGAGGGTTTCGCTGAAGCTTTCTTT. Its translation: CASSEGFAEAFF.

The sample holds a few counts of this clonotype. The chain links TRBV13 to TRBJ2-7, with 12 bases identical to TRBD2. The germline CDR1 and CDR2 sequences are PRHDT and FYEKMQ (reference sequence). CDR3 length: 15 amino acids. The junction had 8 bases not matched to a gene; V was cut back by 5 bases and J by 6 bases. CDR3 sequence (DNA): TGTGCCAGCAGCATAGCCGGGACTAGCGGGCCCGAGCAGTACTTC. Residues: CASSIAGTSGPEQYF. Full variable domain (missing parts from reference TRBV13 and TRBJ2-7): AAGVIQSPRHLIKEKRETATLKCYPIPRHDTVYWYQQGPGQDPQFLISFYEKMQSDKGSIPDRFSAQQFSDYHSELNMSSLELGDSALYFCASSIAGTSGPEQYFGPGTRLTVT.

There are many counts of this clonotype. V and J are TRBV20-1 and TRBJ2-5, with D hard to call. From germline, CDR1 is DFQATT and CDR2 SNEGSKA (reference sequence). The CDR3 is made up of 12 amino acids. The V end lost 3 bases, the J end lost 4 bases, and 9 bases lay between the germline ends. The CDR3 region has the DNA TGCAGTGCTAGGAAGGGTGGAGAGACCCAGTACTTC. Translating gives CSARKGGETQYF.

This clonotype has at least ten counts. CDR3 protein: CASSLRQGWYEQYF. The CDR3 DNA sequence: TGTGCCAGCAGCTTAAGGCAGGGCTGGTACGAGCAGTACTTC. The chain joins TRBV7-9 to TRBJ2-7, with TRBD1 as a possible D gene (5 bases). Trimming removed 2 bases from V and 4 bases from J, with 12 bases in between. Germline values: CDR1 SEHNR, CDR2 FQNEAQ (reference sequence). CDR3 length: 14 residues.

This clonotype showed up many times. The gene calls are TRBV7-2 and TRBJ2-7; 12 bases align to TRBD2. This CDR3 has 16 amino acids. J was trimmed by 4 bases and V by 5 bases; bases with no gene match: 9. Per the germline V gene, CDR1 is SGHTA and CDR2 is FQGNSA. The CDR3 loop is CASSPHSSGRGYEQYF. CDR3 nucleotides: TGTGCCAGCAGCCCTCACTCTAGCGGGAGGGGTTACGAGCAGTACTTC.

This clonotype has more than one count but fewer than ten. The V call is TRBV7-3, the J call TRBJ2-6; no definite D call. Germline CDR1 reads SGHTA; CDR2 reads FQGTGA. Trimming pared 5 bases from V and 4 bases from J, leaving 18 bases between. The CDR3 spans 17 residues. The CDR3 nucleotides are TGTGCCAGCAGCATTGACTCCGGTCTAGGGGGGGCCAACGTCCTGACTTTC. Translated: CASSIDSGLGGANVLTF.

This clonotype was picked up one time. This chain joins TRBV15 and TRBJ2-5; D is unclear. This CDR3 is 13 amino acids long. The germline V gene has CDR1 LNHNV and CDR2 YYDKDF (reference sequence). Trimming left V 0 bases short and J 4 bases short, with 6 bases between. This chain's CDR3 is CATSRDPTETQYF. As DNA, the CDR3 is TGTGCCACCAGCAGAGATCCAACAGAGACCCAGTACTTC.

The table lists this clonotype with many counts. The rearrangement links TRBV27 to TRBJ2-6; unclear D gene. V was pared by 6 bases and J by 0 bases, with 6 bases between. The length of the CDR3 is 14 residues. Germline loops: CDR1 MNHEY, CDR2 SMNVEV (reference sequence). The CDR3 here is CASRSFSGANVLTF. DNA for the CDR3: TGTGCCAGCAGATCCTTCTCTGGGGCCAACGTCCTGACTTTC.

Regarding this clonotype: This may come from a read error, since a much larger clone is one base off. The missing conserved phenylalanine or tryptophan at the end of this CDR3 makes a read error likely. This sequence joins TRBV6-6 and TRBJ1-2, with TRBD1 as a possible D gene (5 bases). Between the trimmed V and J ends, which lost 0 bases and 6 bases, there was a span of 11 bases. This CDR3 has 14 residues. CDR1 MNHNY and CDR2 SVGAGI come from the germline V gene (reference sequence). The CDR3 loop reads CASSYSRGNNGYTL. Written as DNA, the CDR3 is TGTGCCAGCAGTTACTCGCGGGGGAACAATGGCTACACCCTC.

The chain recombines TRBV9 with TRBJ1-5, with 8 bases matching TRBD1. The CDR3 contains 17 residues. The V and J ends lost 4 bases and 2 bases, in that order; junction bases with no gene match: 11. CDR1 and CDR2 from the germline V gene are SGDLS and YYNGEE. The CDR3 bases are TGTGCCAGCAGCCGACATAGGACAGGGCTGGGCAATCAGCCCCAGCATTTT. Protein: CASSRHRTGLGNQPQHF. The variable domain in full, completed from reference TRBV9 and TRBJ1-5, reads DSGVTQTPKHLITATGQRVTLRCSPRSGDLSVYWYQQSLDQGLQFLIQYYNGEERAKGNILERFSAQQFPDLHSELNLSSLELGDSALYFCASSRHRTGLGNQPQHFGDGTRLSIL.

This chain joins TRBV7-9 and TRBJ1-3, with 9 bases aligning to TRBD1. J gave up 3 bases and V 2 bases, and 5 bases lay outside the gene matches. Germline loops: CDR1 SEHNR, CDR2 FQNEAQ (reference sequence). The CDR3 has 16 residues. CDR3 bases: TGTGCCAGCAGCTTAACACAGGGGGCGCTTGGAAACACCATATATTTT. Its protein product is CASSLTQGALGNTIYF.

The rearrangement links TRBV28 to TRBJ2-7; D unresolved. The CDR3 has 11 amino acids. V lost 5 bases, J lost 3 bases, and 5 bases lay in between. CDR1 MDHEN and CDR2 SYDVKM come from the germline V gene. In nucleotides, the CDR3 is TGTGCCAGCAGTCAAGTCTACGAGCAGTACTTC. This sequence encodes CASSQVYEQYF.